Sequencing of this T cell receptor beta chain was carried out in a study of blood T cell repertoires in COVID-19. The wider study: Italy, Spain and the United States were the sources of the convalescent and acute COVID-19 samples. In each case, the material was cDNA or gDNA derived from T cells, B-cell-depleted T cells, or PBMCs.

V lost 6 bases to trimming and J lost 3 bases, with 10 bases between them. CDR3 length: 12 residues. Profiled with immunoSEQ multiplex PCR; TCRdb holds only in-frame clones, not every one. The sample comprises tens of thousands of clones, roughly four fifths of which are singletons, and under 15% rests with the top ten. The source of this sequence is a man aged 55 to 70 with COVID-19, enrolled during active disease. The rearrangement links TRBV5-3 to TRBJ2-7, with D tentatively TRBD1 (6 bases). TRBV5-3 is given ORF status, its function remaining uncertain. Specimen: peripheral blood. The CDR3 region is CARTRQVYEQYF. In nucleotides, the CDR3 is TGTGCCAGAACCCGACAGGTCTACGAGCAGTACTTC.